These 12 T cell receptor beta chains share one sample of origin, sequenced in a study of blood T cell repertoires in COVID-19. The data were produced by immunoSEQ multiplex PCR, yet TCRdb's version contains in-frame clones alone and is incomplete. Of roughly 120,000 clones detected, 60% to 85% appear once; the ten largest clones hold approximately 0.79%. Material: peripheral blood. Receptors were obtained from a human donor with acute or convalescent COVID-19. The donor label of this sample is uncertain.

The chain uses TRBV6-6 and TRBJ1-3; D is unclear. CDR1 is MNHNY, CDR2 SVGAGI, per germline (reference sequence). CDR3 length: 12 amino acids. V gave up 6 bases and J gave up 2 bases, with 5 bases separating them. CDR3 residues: CASSTPGNTIYF. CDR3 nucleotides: TGTGCCAGCAGCACACCTGGAAACACCATATATTTT.

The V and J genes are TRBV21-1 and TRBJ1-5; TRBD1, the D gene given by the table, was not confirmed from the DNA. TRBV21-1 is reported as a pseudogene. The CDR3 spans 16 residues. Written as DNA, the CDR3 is TGTGCCAGCAGACGACGACAGGGGGGATGTCATCAGCCCCAGCATTTT. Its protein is CASRRRQGGCHQPQHF.

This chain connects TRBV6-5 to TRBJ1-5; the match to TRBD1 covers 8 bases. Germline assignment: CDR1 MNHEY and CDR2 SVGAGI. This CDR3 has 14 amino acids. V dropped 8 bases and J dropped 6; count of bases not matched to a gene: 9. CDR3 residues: CASASGQGFQPQHF. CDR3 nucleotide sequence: TGTGCCAGCGCCTCCGGACAGGGTTTTCAGCCCCAGCATTTT.

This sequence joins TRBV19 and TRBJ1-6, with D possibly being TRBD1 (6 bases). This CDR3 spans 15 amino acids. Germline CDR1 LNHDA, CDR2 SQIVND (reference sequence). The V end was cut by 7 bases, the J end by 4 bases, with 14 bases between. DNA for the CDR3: TGTGCCAGTACCGACAGGCTGTGGTATAATTCACCCCTCCACTTT. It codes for CASTDRLWYNSPLHF.

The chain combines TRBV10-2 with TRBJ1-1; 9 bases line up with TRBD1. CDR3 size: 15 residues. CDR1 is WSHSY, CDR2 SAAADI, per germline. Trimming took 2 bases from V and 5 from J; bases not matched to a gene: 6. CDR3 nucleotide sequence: TGCGCCAGCAGTGAGCCGACAGGGGGACGTACTGAAGCTTTCTTT. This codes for CASSEPTGGRTEAFF.

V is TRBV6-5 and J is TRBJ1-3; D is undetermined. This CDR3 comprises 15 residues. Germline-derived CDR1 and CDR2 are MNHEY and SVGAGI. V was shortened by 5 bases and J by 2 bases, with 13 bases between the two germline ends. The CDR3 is CASSPQAIPGNTIYF. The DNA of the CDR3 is TGTGCCAGCAGTCCCCAGGCCATCCCTGGAAACACCATATATTTT.

The CDR3 region is CANLIDRNRMSSYNEQFF. CDR3 coding DNA: TGTGCCAACCTTATAGACAGGAATAGAATGAGCTCCTACAATGAGCAGTTCTTC. V is TRBV27 and J is TRBJ2-1; possible D gene TRBD1, 6 bases. The CDR3 contains 18 residues. V gave up 10 bases and J gave up 0 bases, with 25 bases separating them. The germline V gene encodes CDR1 MNHEY and CDR2 SMNVEV (reference sequence).

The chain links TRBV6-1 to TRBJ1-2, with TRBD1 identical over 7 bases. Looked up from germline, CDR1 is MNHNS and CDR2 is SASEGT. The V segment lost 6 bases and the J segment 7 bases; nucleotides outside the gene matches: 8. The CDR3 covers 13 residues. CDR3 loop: CASSLTGSGGYTF. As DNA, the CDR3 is TGTGCCAGCAGCCTGACAGGGAGCGGTGGCTACACCTTC.

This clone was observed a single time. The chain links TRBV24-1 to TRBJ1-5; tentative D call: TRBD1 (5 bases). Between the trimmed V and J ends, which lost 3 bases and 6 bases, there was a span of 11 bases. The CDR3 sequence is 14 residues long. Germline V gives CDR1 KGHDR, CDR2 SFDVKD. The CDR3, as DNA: TGTGCCACCAGTGATCCTAGGACATTTCAGCCCCAGCATTTT. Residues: CATSDPRTFQPQHF.

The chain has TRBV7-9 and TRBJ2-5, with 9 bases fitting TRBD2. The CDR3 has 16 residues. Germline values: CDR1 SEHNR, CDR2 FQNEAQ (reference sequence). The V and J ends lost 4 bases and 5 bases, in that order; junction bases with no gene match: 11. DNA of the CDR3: TGTGCCAGCAGCTCCCTTGGGGGACTAGCTGGGGAGACCCAGTACTTC. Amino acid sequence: CASSSLGGLAGETQYF.

The DNA for the CDR3 is TGTGCCAGCAGTTTTGTTTTCCTAAGCGGGGGTAGCTCCTACAATGAGCAGTTCTTC. It codes for CASSFVFLSGGSSYNEQFF. The rearrangement joins TRBV28 to TRBJ2-1; TRBD2 agrees at 8 bases. This CDR3 spans 19 amino acids. Germline CDR1 reads MDHEN; CDR2 reads SYDVKM. J gave up 0 bases and V 3 bases, and 13 bases lay outside the gene matches. Complete variable domain (other parts from reference TRBV28 and TRBJ2-1): DVKVTQSSRYLVKRTGEKVFLECVQDMDHENMFWYRQDPGLGLRLIYFSYDVKMKEKGDIPEGYSVSREKKERFSLILESASTNQTSMYLCASSFVFLSGGSSYNEQFFGPGTRLTVL.

CDR3 region: CARSLTAKTDTQYF. CDR3 bases: TGTGCCAGAAGCTTGACAGCCAAGACAGATACGCAGTATTTT. V and J are TRBV5-3 and TRBJ2-3; D is uncertain. TRBV5-3 qualifies as an ORF whose function is uncertain. Trimming removed 1 base at V and 3 bases at J, with 9 bases between. This CDR3 is built from 14 residues.